This TCR beta chain stems from a study of OX40 agonist ivuxolimab in advanced cancers. As for the study in general: Earlier treatment with anti-PD-1, anti-PD-L1 or anti-CTLA-4 was permitted, and approximately 38% had received some. Study-level findings and limits: Relatively little clonal expansion, among the lowest observed, appeared in partial responders at 0.1-3.0 mg/kg. Compared with CD4+, CD8+ T cells on average had more expanded clones. Clonal expansion by week 6 occurred in CD4+ and CD8+ blood T cells (at 0.1 to 3.0 mg/kg).

V shed 3 bases and J shed 5 bases, with 19 bases lying between them. The CDR3 is 16 residues long. The germline gives CDR1 MNHNS, CDR2 SASEGT. Assay: immunoSEQ multiplex PCR; the TCRdb copy retains only in-frame clones and omits some. The top ten clones hold about 0.61% of a sample with 65,000 to 80,000 clones, over 75% of them seen once. This clone occurred once. Antigen unknown. The chain carries TRBV6-1 and TRBJ1-2; D is unclear. The material was CD4+ or CD8+ T cells sorted from blood, obtained in a trial of the OX40 agonist ivuxolimab. This receptor was identified in an adult with an advanced solid tumor such as melanoma, head and neck, liver or kidney cancer. This CDR3 reads CASSEGYSFLFYGYTF. Written as DNA, the CDR3 is TGTGCCAGCAGTGAGGGCTACTCCTTCCTATTTTATGGCTACACCTTC.